This T cell receptor (beta chain) was captured in a study of T cell changes during pregnancy in multiple sclerosis. Profiling relied on immunoSEQ multiplex PCR, and the TCRdb table lists in-frame clones only, not all of them. The data show about 47,000 clones, with around 87% seen just once and roughly 8% held by the top ten. Germline CDR1 and CDR2: SNHLY and FYNNEI. This CDR3 is built from 13 residues. Trimming took off 8 bases at V and 3 bases at J, with 14 bases between the two ends. The rearrangement uses TRBV2 and TRBJ2-7, with TRBD1 as a possible D gene (6 bases). Sequenced material: CD8+ T cells from peripheral blood mononuclear cells, taken in the second trimester of pregnancy. The receptor's source is a female donor with multiple sclerosis, enrolled in a pregnancy study. CDR3 protein: CASLVRDIYEQYF. CDR3 bases: TGTGCCAGCCTGGTCCGGGACATCTACGAGCAGTACTTC.